The 26 T cell receptor beta chains presented below share a single source sample, sequenced in a study of blood T cells in healthy people across ages. Primers used in a second PCR of roughly 6 to 11 cycles were a sample-barcoded 5' primer and a J-beta primer mix. Via MiXCR, TCRdb re-called the 5' RACE reads, giving one row per CDR3 protein. The repertoire holds 700,000 to 800,000 distinct CDR3 sequences, roughly 45% seen once, with 20% to 25% in the top ten. The sequencing input was blood. These TCRs come from a woman aged 55-69 years in good health.

The chain links TRBV19 to TRBJ1-5, with 7 bases aligning to TRBD1. This CDR3 is built from 13 residues. With 8 bases clipped from V and 6 bases from J, the junction kept 7 bases outside the gene matches. The germline V gene encodes CDR1 LNHDA and CDR2 SQIVND (reference sequence). Written as DNA, the CDR3 is TGTGCCAGTCAGGGGGGAAGTGGTCAGCCCCAGCATTTT. Amino acid sequence: CASQGGSGQPQHF.

The V and J genes are TRBV20-1 and TRBJ2-1; the match to TRBD2 covers 10 bases. V dropped 6 bases and J dropped 1; count of bases not matched to a gene: 3. CDR3 length equals 14 residues. Germline CDR1 reads DFQATT; CDR2 reads SNEGSKA (reference sequence). The CDR3 nucleotides are TGCAGTGCGGTAGCGGGGGGTTCCTACAATGAGCAGTTCTTC. This encodes CSAVAGGSYNEQFF.

Note on this clonotype: This may come from a read error, since a much larger clone is one base off. The chain uses TRBV11-2 and TRBJ2-7; D not certain. The V gene's germline CDR1 is SGHAT and CDR2 FQNNGV. The CDR3 extends over 11 amino acids. Trimming pared 2 bases from V and 5 bases from J, leaving 4 bases between. CDR3 amino acids: CASSLNDEQYF. The CDR3 nucleotides read TGTGCCAGCAGCTTAAATGACGAGCAGTACTTC.

The rearrangement uses TRBV25-1 and TRBJ1-6; the match to TRBD1 covers 7 bases. The germline CDR1 and CDR2 sequences are MGHDK and SYGVNS. J lost 5 bases, V lost 7 bases, and 5 bases had no gene match. CDR3 length: 14 amino acids. The CDR3 is CASMGGGNNSPLHF. For the CDR3, the DNA is TGTGCCAGCATGGGAGGGGGCAATAATTCACCCCTCCACTTT.

Notes on this clonotype: A read error may be the cause here, since a much bigger clone is one base away. V and J are TRBV6-1 and TRBJ1-5, with 7 nucleotides matching TRBD1. Germline CDR1 and CDR2: MNHNS and SASEGT. Germline trimming cut 2 bases from V and 2 bases from J; bases unmatched to any gene: 0. The length of the CDR3 is 14 residues. The CDR3 DNA reads TGTGCCAGCAGTGAACAGGGGGGCAATCAGCCCCAGCATTTT. This gives the protein CASSEQGGNQPQHF.

A word on this clonotype: Possible read error: a much larger clone is one base away. The chain has TRBV10-3 and TRBJ1-2; no firm D call. The CDR3 consists of 11 residues. Germline CDR1 is ENHRY and CDR2 is SYGVKD. This CDR3 is CASSDVGGYTF. The CDR3 nucleotides read TGTGCCAGCAGTGACGTTGGAGGCTACACCTTC.

J is TRBJ2-3 and V is TRBV7-2, with 7 bases lining up with TRBD2. J gave up 6 bases and V 3 bases, and 9 bases lay outside the gene matches. The CDR3 is made up of 15 amino acids. CDR1 is SGHTA and CDR2 is FQGNSA in the germline V gene. This CDR3 reads CASSFGGLLFDTQYF. CDR3 sequence (DNA): TGTGCCAGCAGCTTCGGGGGACTACTATTTGATACGCAGTATTTT.

To note about this clonotype: A much larger clone differs from this one at a single base, so this may be a read error. This rearrangement joins TRBV29-1 to TRBJ2-5; 8 bases fit TRBD1. Germline-derived CDR1 and CDR2 are SQVTM and ANQGSEA. The CDR3 is made up of 15 amino acids. Germline trimming cut 6 bases from V and 13 bases from J; bases unmatched to any gene: 22. The CDR3 coding sequence is TGCAGCGTCGGGTGGAGAAGGGACAGGCTCTACGAGCGGTACTTC. Its protein product is CSVGWRRDRLYERYF.

This chain connects TRBV20-1 to TRBJ2-3; D is uncertain. V was cut by 1 base and J by 4 bases, with 9 bases left in between. Germline V lookup: CDR1 DFQATT, CDR2 SNEGSKA (reference sequence). This CDR3 comprises 13 residues. The CDR3 DNA reads as TGCAGTGCTAGAGGCCCCCGAGCAGATACGCAGTATTTT. Translation gives CSARGPRADTQYF.

This clonotype has only a few counts. The chain couples TRBV10-3 to TRBJ2-5; 8 bases are shared with TRBD1. The CDR3 is 14 amino acids. Germline CDR1 and CDR2: ENHRY and SYGVKD. The trim removed 6 bases at V and 1 base at J, leaving 4 bases unmatched. CDR3: CAIRQGGLQETQYF. CDR3 nucleotide sequence: TGTGCCATCAGACAGGGGGGACTCCAAGAGACCCAGTACTTC.

About this clonotype itself: This may arise from a read error, as a much more abundant clone is one base away. This chain connects TRBV9 to TRBJ2-7; 7 bases match TRBD1. Germline V gene sequence: CDR1 SGDLS, CDR2 YYNGEE. The trim removed 0 bases at V and 4 bases at J, leaving 7 bases unmatched. The CDR3 is made up of 15 amino acids. The CDR3 nucleotides are TGTGCCAGCAGCGTAGGTGGACAGGAGGCGTACGAGCAGTACTTC. Translating it yields CASSVGGQEAYEQYF.

This clonotype has more than one count but fewer than ten. The rearrangement uses TRBV5-6 and TRBJ2-7; TRBD1 matches at 8 bases. This CDR3 has 14 amino acids. CDR1 and CDR2 from the germline V gene are SGHDT and YYEEEE. The V gene end was trimmed by 2 bases and the J gene end by 4 bases; junction bases not matched to a gene: 5. This chain's CDR3 is CASSFGTGLYEQYF. CDR3 nucleotides: TGTGCCAGCAGCTTCGGGACAGGTCTTTACGAGCAGTACTTC. The whole variable domain, filled in from reference TRBV5-6 and TRBJ2-7, reads DAGVTQSPTHLIKTRGQQVTLRCSPKSGHDTVSWYQQALGQGPQFIFQYYEEEERQRGNFPDRFSGHQFPNYSSELNVNALLLGDSALYLCASSFGTGLYEQYFGPGTRLTVT.

Note on this clonotype: Germline and junction disagree at one end, which may indicate a read error. The chain joins TRBV29-1 to TRBJ2-1; no clear D. The length of the CDR3 is 12 residues. The germline CDR1 and CDR2 sequences are SQVTM and ANQGSEA. The CDR3 DNA reads as TGCAACGTTGAAGTGGTCGTGAATGAGCAGTTCTTC. Its translation: CNVEVVVNEQFF.

The chain uses TRBV10-3 and TRBJ1-5; 10 bases are shared with TRBD1. This CDR3 comprises 13 residues. J lost 5 bases, V lost 10 bases, and 5 bases had no gene match. Germline values: CDR1 ENHRY, CDR2 SYGVKD. The CDR3 loop is CATTDRGDQPQHF. In DNA, the CDR3 is TGTGCCACGACGGACAGGGGGGATCAGCCCCAGCATTTT.

This clonotype was observed many times. The genes are TRBV7-2 and TRBJ1-2; D gene unclear. The V end lost 5 bases, the J end lost 2 bases, and 18 bases lay between the germline ends. Per the germline V gene, CDR1 is SGHTA and CDR2 is FQGNSA. This CDR3 has 16 amino acids. CDR3 sequence: CASSPGGMRVNYGYTF. CDR3 sequence (DNA): TGTGCCAGCAGCCCCGGTGGGATGAGGGTCAACTATGGCTACACCTTC.

This clonotype was counted between two and nine times. The chain links TRBV6-2 or TRBV6-3 to TRBJ2-7; TRBD2 might be the D (6 bases). The end of the DNA aligns better with TRBJ2-5, so the J call may be wrong. Germline values: CDR1 MNHEY, CDR2 SVGEGT. The CDR3 totals 17 residues. The CDR3 region is CASSYLRSGPRPETQYF. DNA of the CDR3: TGTGCCAGCAGTTACCTCCGTAGCGGACCCCGGCCAGAGACCCAGTACTTC.

This clonotype has just a few counts. The CDR3 DNA reads as TGTGCCAGCAGTCCTCCTAGCGGCGGCTACACCTTC. Amino acids: CASSPPSGGYTF. The chain employs TRBV28 and TRBJ1-2, with D uncertain. Germline lookup yields CDR1 MDHEN and CDR2 SYDVKM. V was pared by 5 bases and J by 8 bases, with 12 bases between. The CDR3 contains 12 residues.

The genes are TRBV18 and TRBJ1-1; weak D call: TRBD1 (5 bases). V lost 0 bases to trimming and J lost 7 bases, with 15 bases between them. Per the germline V gene, CDR1 is KGHSH and CDR2 is LQKENI. The CDR3 covers 15 residues. CDR3 sequence (DNA): TGTGCCAGCTCACCACCAAGGGGCGGTGACATTGAAGCTTTCTTT. Its translation is CASSPPRGGDIEAFF.

This clonotype has only a few counts. The chain links TRBV7-9 to TRBJ2-1, with D perhaps TRBD1 or TRBD2 (5 bases each). The V gene lost 4 bases and the J gene lost 1 base, with 17 bases spanning the gap. There are 17 residues in the CDR3. Germline V gene lookup returns CDR1 SEHNR and CDR2 FQNEAQ (reference sequence). CDR3 protein: CASSSSTGTRSYNEQFF. The CDR3 nucleotides are TGTGCCAGCAGCTCAAGCACCGGGACGAGATCCTACAATGAGCAGTTCTTC.

This clonotype was found many times. This chain links TRBV10-3 with TRBJ2-5, with 7 positions matching TRBD2. The CDR3 runs to 13 residues. The trim removed 2 bases at V and 3 bases at J, leaving 0 bases unmatched. Germline V gene sequence: CDR1 ENHRY, CDR2 SYGVKD. In DNA, the CDR3 is TGTGCCATCAGTGAGAGCGGGGAAGAGACCCAGTACTTC. It yields the protein CAISESGEETQYF.

This clonotype was seen only once. V is TRBV5-1 and J is TRBJ1-1; D possibly corresponds to TRBD1 (5 bases). Per germline, CDR1 SGHRS and CDR2 YFSETQ. The ends were cut back, 5 bases at V and 0 bases at J, with 17 bases in the middle. CDR3 size: 16 residues. The CDR3 DNA sequence: TGCGCCAGCAGGCCCGGGGCAGGAGGCCTGAACACTGAAGCTTTCTTT. This codes for CASRPGAGGLNTEAFF.

The chain couples TRBV7-2 to TRBJ2-4; D possibly corresponds to TRBD2 (5 bases). The J call is doubtful: the DNA matches TRBJ2-7 better. This CDR3 has 18 amino acids. Germline V gene lookup returns CDR1 SGHTA and CDR2 FQGNSA. The CDR3 DNA reads TGTGCCAGCAGCTTAGCGGTGGGTAACCCGGACTTCTCCTACGAGCAGTACTTC. Encoded protein: CASSLAVGNPDFSYEQYF.

The chain carries TRBV20-1 and TRBJ2-5; 11 positions match TRBD2. The CDR3 covers 14 residues. In germline, CDR1 is DFQATT, CDR2 SNEGSKA (reference sequence). The CDR3 protein is CSDKVAGGDNEQYF. In nucleotides, the CDR3 is TGCAGCGATAAAGTAGCGGGGGGGGATAATGAGCAGTACTTC.

This chain connects TRBV6-5 to TRBJ2-7; D gene uncertain. The germline gives CDR1 MNHEY, CDR2 SVGAGI. This CDR3 contains 15 residues. The V end was cut by 7 bases, the J end by 6 bases, with 22 bases between. The CDR3 sequence is CASTNLAGSIGEQYF. The CDR3 DNA is TGTGCCAGCACTAATTTGGCAGGTTCAATCGGCGAGCAGTACTTC.

Details on this clonotype: One end of the junction is discordant with germline, which a read error may explain. The chain couples TRBV2 to TRBJ2-7; 7 nucleotides agree with TRBD2. From germline, CDR1 is SNHLY and CDR2 FYNNEI. The CDR3 is made up of 15 amino acids. This CDR3 is CPSSERASGVDEQYF. The CDR3 DNA reads TGTCCCAGCAGTGAGCGGGCTAGCGGTGTGGACGAGCAGTACTTC.

The genes are TRBV25-1 and TRBJ2-7; a weak D match, TRBD2 (7 bases). CDR3 length equals 14 residues. Looked up from germline, CDR1 is MGHDK and CDR2 is SYGVNS. Trimming took off 2 bases at V and 3 bases at J, with 11 bases between the two ends. CDR3 region: CASSEGGAVYEQYF. The CDR3 DNA sequence: TGTGCCAGCAGTGAAGGGGGGGCAGTCTACGAGCAGTACTTC.